One sample yielded the 25 T cell receptor beta chains listed below, sequenced in a study of cytomegalovirus exposure and HLA in healthy donors. The PCR had 60 Vbeta and 13 Jbeta primers. Assay: immunoSEQ multiplex PCR; the TCRdb copy retains only in-frame clones and omits some. Counted here are 100,000 to 150,000 clones, about 76% occurring once; the ten biggest clones make up approximately 31%. Sequencing input: PBMCs. Source of these receptors: a man between 60 and 75 years old in good health and CMV-seropositive.

The chain uses TRBV30 and TRBJ2-7; 8 bases are shared with TRBD2. Germline V gene sequence: CDR1 GTSNPN, CDR2 SVGIG (reference sequence). With 2 bases clipped from V and 6 bases from J, the junction kept 3 bases outside the gene matches. The CDR3 spans 12 residues. The CDR3 nucleotides are TGTGCCTGGAGTCCAGCGGGGGCCGAGCAGTACTTC. This encodes CAWSPAGAEQYF.

This clone appeared a few times. The chain employs TRBV5-1 and TRBJ2-2; 10 bases fit TRBD2. CDR1 SGHRS and CDR2 YFSETQ come from the germline V gene. This CDR3 contains 16 residues. Trimming removed 0 bases from V and 7 bases from J; junction bases left unmatched: 6. The CDR3 loop is CASSLDSGRAGGELFF. CDR3 coding DNA: TGCGCCAGCAGCTTGGACAGCGGGAGGGCCGGCGGGGAGCTGTTTTTT.

This clone was observed a few times. This chain links TRBV7-2 with TRBJ2-2, with 7 bases fitting TRBD2. This CDR3 comprises 15 residues. Unmatched junction bases numbered 4, after V lost 2 bases and J lost 4 bases. From germline, CDR1 is SGHTA and CDR2 FQGNSA. CDR3 protein: CASSLRGGGTGELFF. The CDR3 DNA sequence: TGTGCCAGCAGCTTACGCGGGGGAGGCACCGGGGAGCTGTTTTTT.

The genes are TRBV6-1 and TRBJ2-5, with D perhaps TRBD1 (5 bases). The V end was cut by 7 bases, the J end by 2 bases, with 11 bases between. Looked up from germline, CDR1 is MNHNS and CDR2 is SASEGT. The CDR3 totals 13 residues. The CDR3 nucleotides read TGTGCCAGCAACAGGCTGGAGCAAGAGACCCAGTACTTC. Protein sequence: CASNRLEQETQYF.

The rearrangement links TRBV6-1 to TRBJ1-4, with D unclear. The CDR3 has 14 residues. V was clipped by 11 bases and J by 3 bases, with 16 bases between them. The germline V gene has CDR1 MNHNS and CDR2 SASEGT. The CDR3 region has the DNA TGTGCCGCTAGCCCTCGGGCAGCTAATGAAAAACTGTTTTTT. This translates into CAASPRAANEKLFF.

V gene TRBV5-5 combines with J gene TRBJ1-2, with no clear D. Trimming removed 0 bases from V and 0 bases from J, with 6 bases in between. CDR3 length: 14 residues. Germline CDR1 is SGHKS and CDR2 is YYEKEE (reference sequence). The CDR3 sequence: CASSLDPANYGYTF. CDR3 DNA: TGTGCCAGCAGCTTGGACCCAGCTAACTATGGCTACACCTTC.

This chain links TRBV7-8 with TRBJ2-1, with 9 positions matching TRBD1. The germline gives CDR1 SGHVS, CDR2 FQNEAQ. J gave up 2 bases and V 5 bases, and 7 bases lay outside the gene matches. The CDR3 totals 16 residues. The CDR3 loop is CASSPWTGVTYNEQFF. In nucleotides, the CDR3 is TGTGCCAGCAGCCCATGGACAGGGGTAACCTACAATGAGCAGTTCTTC.

The rearrangement links TRBV25-1 to TRBJ1-1; weak D call: TRBD1 (6 bases). Germline CDR1 reads MGHDK; CDR2 reads SYGVNS. The CDR3 has 13 amino acids. V shed 0 bases and J shed 7 bases, with 9 bases lying between them. The CDR3 loop reads CASSEYGQIEAFF. The DNA for the CDR3 is TGTGCCAGCAGTGAATATGGACAGATTGAAGCTTTCTTT.

This clone appeared a single time. The J gene is TRBJ2-7, the V gene TRBV28, with D possibly being TRBD1 (6 bases). The CDR3 totals 16 residues. The germline CDR1 and CDR2 sequences are MDHEN and SYDVKM. Between the trimmed V and J ends, which lost 2 bases and 4 bases, there was a span of 18 bases. CDR3 nucleotides: TGTGCCAGCAGTTTAGCTATGCCGGGACAAGATTACGAGCAGTACTTC. It codes for CASSLAMPGQDYEQYF.

Worth noting for this clone: Relative to the germline gene, one junction end is altered; a read error may explain this. The chain employs TRBV7-9 and TRBJ2-7; 9 nucleotides agree with TRBD2. The CDR3 length is 17 residues. From germline, CDR1 is SEHNR and CDR2 FQNEAQ (reference sequence). The CDR3 reads CSSSLGASGVSSYEQYF. As DNA, the CDR3 is TGTTCCAGCAGCTTAGGGGCTAGCGGGGTAAGCTCCTACGAGCAGTACTTC.

About this clone: Distinct nucleotide sequences in the sample also encode this CDR3. The V call is TRBV9, the J call TRBJ2-7; 9 bases line up with TRBD1. V dropped 0 bases and J dropped 2; count of bases not matched to a gene: 0. This CDR3 region has 14 residues. CDR1 is SGDLS and CDR2 is YYNGEE in the germline V gene. CDR3 sequence: CASSVGQGAYEQYF. In DNA form, the CDR3 reads TGTGCCAGCAGCGTAGGACAGGGGGCCTACGAGCAGTACTTC.

J is TRBJ2-1 and V is TRBV7-6, with TRBD2 as a possible D gene (5 bases). The V gene lost 0 bases and the J gene lost 3 bases, with 9 bases spanning the gap. CDR3 length: 15 residues. CDR1 is SGHVS and CDR2 is FNYEAQ in the germline V gene. The CDR3: CASSLALSGYNEQFF. The DNA of the CDR3 is TGTGCCAGCAGCTTAGCGCTGAGCGGCTACAATGAGCAGTTCTTC.

This chain connects TRBV5-1 to TRBJ2-5; TRBD1 matches at 8 bases. V lost 0 bases to trimming and J lost 4 bases; unmatched junction nucleotides: 5. Per germline, CDR1 SGHRS and CDR2 YFSETQ. CDR3 size: 15 residues. CDR3 in amino acids: CASSLEAGGRETQYF. The CDR3 DNA reads as TGCGCCAGCAGCTTGGAGGCAGGGGGCAGAGAGACCCAGTACTTC.

This clone was observed a single time. The J gene is TRBJ1-3, the V gene TRBV5-1; TRBD1 agrees at 8 bases. The V gene end was trimmed by 4 bases and the J gene end by 7 bases; junction bases not matched to a gene: 7. CDR3 length equals 14 residues. Looked up from germline, CDR1 is SGHRS and CDR2 is YFSETQ. The CDR3 coding sequence is TGCGCCAGCAGCCTTTCAGGGGGCCCGAACACCATATATTTT. Amino acid sequence: CASSLSGGPNTIYF.

This sequence joins TRBV11-3 and TRBJ2-1, with 7 bases lining up with TRBD1. The CDR3 is 15 amino acids. Germline assignment: CDR1 SGHNT and CDR2 YENEEA. V trimming: 6 bases; J trimming: 2 bases; junction bases outside the gene matches: 7. The CDR3 DNA is TGTGCCAGCAGTTCAGGGGGATGGACCTACAATGAGCAGTTCTTC. It yields the protein CASSSGGWTYNEQFF.

This clone appeared a single time. CDR3 sequence: CASSLIGGEQFF. DNA for the CDR3: TGTGCCAGCAGTCTCATAGGAGGAGAGCAGTTCTTC. The rearrangement uses TRBV6-5 and TRBJ2-1; tentative D call: TRBD2 (5 bases). The germline V gene encodes CDR1 MNHEY and CDR2 SVGAGI. Trimming took 5 bases from V and 10 from J, leaving 12 bases between them. This CDR3 has 12 amino acids.

The chain is built from TRBV5-1 and TRBJ1-2, with 9 bases aligning to TRBD1. This CDR3 has 15 amino acids. CDR1 is SGHRS, CDR2 YFSETQ, per germline. Germline trimming cut 4 bases from V and 1 base from J; bases unmatched to any gene: 5. CDR3 loop: CASSQRTGVNYGYTF. The CDR3 region has the DNA TGCGCCAGCAGCCAAAGGACAGGGGTTAACTATGGCTACACCTTC. Looking up the rest from reference TRBV5-1 and TRBJ1-2 gives the full variable domain: KAGVTQTPRYLIKTRGQQVTLSCSPISGHRSVSWYQQTPGQGLQFLFEYFSETQRNKGNFPGRFSGRQFSNSRSEMNVSTLELGDSALYLCASSQRTGVNYGYTFGSGTRLTVV.

Notes on this clone: One end of the junction does not line up with germline, which may come from a read error. The chain uses TRBV6-4 and TRBJ2-1; maybe TRBD2 (5 bases). The CDR3 contains 14 residues. The germline gives CDR1 MRHNA, CDR2 SNTAGT. The CDR3 sequence is CAGSDSLGRNEQFF. In DNA, the CDR3 is TGTGCCGGCAGTGACTCACTAGGGCGGAATGAGCAGTTCTTC.

The chain uses TRBV9 and TRBJ2-1; 7 nucleotides match TRBD1. This CDR3 has 14 amino acids. Trimming removed 6 bases from V and 3 bases from J; junction bases left unmatched: 6. Germline V gene sequence: CDR1 SGDLS, CDR2 YYNGEE. The CDR3 region is CASTPGQYYNEQFF. The CDR3 DNA is TGTGCCAGCACTCCGGGACAGTACTACAATGAGCAGTTCTTC.

The gene calls are TRBV27 and TRBJ2-5; TRBD2 aligns across 10 bases. V lost 5 bases and J lost 5; bases outside the gene matches: 2. Germline V CDR1 and CDR2: MNHEY, SMNVEV (reference sequence). The CDR3 has 13 residues. CDR3 nucleotide sequence: TGTGCCAGCAGTACTAGCGGGGTCGAGACCCAGTACTTC. This codes for CASSTSGVETQYF.

The chain is built from TRBV11-2 and TRBJ2-2; unclear D gene. Germline V lookup: CDR1 SGHAT, CDR2 FQNNGV. Trimming pared 4 bases from V and 6 bases from J, leaving 12 bases between. The CDR3 is made up of 14 amino acids. CDR3 nucleotide sequence: TGTGCCAGCAGCTCTAACAGTGATCCCGGGGAGCTGTTTTTT. This encodes CASSSNSDPGELFF.

The gene calls are TRBV18 and TRBJ2-5; 9 bases match TRBD1. After removal of 3 bases from V and 5 bases from J, the junction contained 7 bases not matched to a gene. This CDR3 has 15 residues. Germline V CDR1 and CDR2: KGHSH, LQKENI. The CDR3 protein is CASSPPTGGWETQYF. In DNA, the CDR3 is TGTGCCAGCTCACCCCCGACAGGGGGGTGGGAGACCCAGTACTTC.

The chain is built from TRBV7-9 and TRBJ2-1, with D maybe TRBD1 (6 bases). The CDR3 length is 14 residues. Germline V gives CDR1 SEHNR, CDR2 FQNEAQ (reference sequence). V dropped 4 bases and J dropped 10 bases, with 17 bases sitting between them. The CDR3 region is CASSSPNPGAEQFF. The CDR3 bases are TGTGCCAGCAGCTCCCCAAACCCAGGGGCCGAGCAGTTCTTC. Looking up the rest from reference TRBV7-9 and TRBJ2-1 gives the full variable domain: DTGVSQNPRHKITKRGQNVTFRCDPISEHNRLYWYRQTLGQGPEFLTYFQNEAQLEKSRLLSDRFSAERPKGSFSTLEIQRTEQGDSAMYLCASSSPNPGAEQFFGPGTRLTVL.

CDR3 residues: CSAYDNYGYTF. The CDR3 DNA follows: TGCAGCGCCTACGATAACTATGGCTACACCTTC. The V and J genes are TRBV29-1 and TRBJ1-2; D not resolved. Trimming cost V 7 bases and J 1 base, with 7 bases left between them. The CDR3 spans 11 residues. Germline CDR1 and CDR2: SQVTM and ANQGSEA.

The chain couples TRBV6-1 to TRBJ2-7; TRBD1 agrees at 9 bases. Germline V gives CDR1 MNHNS, CDR2 SASEGT. V shed 6 bases and J 4 bases; nucleotides not matched to a gene: 7. The CDR3 consists of 14 residues. CDR3 sequence (DNA): TGTGCCAGCAGAGACCCGGGACAGGGTTACGAGCAGTACTTC. Protein product: CASRDPGQGYEQYF.